The clone carrying this T cell receptor (beta chain) was seen many times. Antigen unknown. TCRdb passed the 5' RACE reads through MiXCR, listing each CDR3 protein once. The data show some 110,000 distinct CDR3 sequences, with about 7.4% seen just once and approximately 2.7% held by the top ten. V dropped 6 bases and J dropped 7 bases, with 13 bases sitting between them. The CDR3 is 13 amino acids. CDR1 is MNHNY and CDR2 is SVGAGI in the germline V gene (reference sequence). This sample was taken from a study of T cells after yellow fever vaccination. Findings and caveats of the study: Abundant bulk-derived clonotypes could contaminate FACS-sorted repertoires.

Sequencing used CD4+ T cells sorted from PBMCs, obtained approximately 11 days after the first yellow fever vaccination. The clonotype originates from a man aged 18 to 30 who received the YFV17D yellow fever vaccine. This sequence joins TRBV6-6 and TRBJ1-5; TRBD1 might be the D (5 bases). CDR3 DNA sequence: TGTGCCAGCAGATCAGGGTTTCGACAGCCCCAGCATTTT. Protein sequence: CASRSGFRQPQHF.